This TCR beta chain appears in the sequencing data of a study of blood T cell repertoires in COVID-19. Study at large: T cells, B-cell-depleted T cells, or PBMCs supplied cDNA or gDNA.

As handled by the study authors: Reference gene primer amplification in the assay estimated nucleated cell counts. TCRdb keeps only in-frame clones here, not all; method: immunoSEQ multiplex PCR. Clone size and the V and J calls come from that table; the DNA yielded D and trimming. Here the sample spans 55,000 to 85,000 clones, 81% being singletons. The sequenced sample was peripheral blood. The receptor's source is a woman in her 70s with acute or convalescent COVID-19.

DNA of the CDR3: TGTGCCAGCAGTGACGCAGGAAACAATGAGCAGTTCTTC. As protein: CASSDAGNNEQFF. The J gene is TRBJ2-1, the V gene TRBV6-4; no clear D. CDR3 length: 13 amino acids. V lost 2 bases to trimming and J lost 5 bases, with 7 bases between them. The germline V gene has CDR1 MRHNA and CDR2 SNTAGT.